Following are 19 T cell receptor beta chains from one sample sequenced in a study of blood T cell repertoires in COVID-19. TCRdb's table, derived via immunoSEQ multiplex PCR, lists solely in-frame clones and lacks some. The table includes around 250,000 clones, around 87% detected once. The sequenced material came from PBMCs or T cells enriched from blood (not recorded which). The receptors shown here come from a woman in her fifties or sixties who had recovered from COVID-19.

The V gene is TRBV4-3, the J gene TRBJ1-2; D possibly corresponds to TRBD1 (6 bases). Germline CDR1 reads LGHNA; CDR2 reads YSLEER. The V gene lost 2 bases and the J gene lost 4 bases, with 17 bases spanning the gap. The CDR3 consists of 16 residues. DNA for the CDR3: TGCGCCAGCAGCCAAATTGGAGGGGGGGCGGGCTATGGCTACACCTTC. It codes for CASSQIGGGAGYGYTF.

The chain couples TRBV3-1 (or the pseudogene TRBV3-2) to TRBJ1-2; no definite D call. The CDR3 consists of 15 residues. Germline-derived CDR1 and CDR2 are LGHDT and YNNKEL (reference sequence). Trimming took 1 base from V and 8 from J, leaving 17 bases between them. CDR3 nucleotide sequence: TGTGCCAGCAGCCAAGTGGCCGGGGATCTGGGCGGCTACACCTTC. Translating it yields CASSQVAGDLGGYTF.

The rearrangement uses TRBV5-1 and TRBJ2-7, with 11 bases lining up with TRBD2. Germline V gives CDR1 SGHRS, CDR2 YFSETQ. The length of the CDR3 is 15 residues. Losses at the gene ends were 0 bases for V and 5 bases for J; bases not matched to a gene: 4. For the CDR3, the DNA is TGCGCCAGCAGCTTGGAACTAGCGGGAGTCAACGAGCAGTACTTC. Translation gives CASSLELAGVNEQYF.

This clone was counted once. The rearrangement links TRBV5-8 to TRBJ1-1; maybe TRBD1 (6 bases). The CDR3 length is 14 residues. From germline, CDR1 is SGHTS and CDR2 YDEGEE. Trimming cost V 4 bases and J 5 bases, with 15 bases left between them. The CDR3 bases are TGTGCCAGCAGCCGACGGGGGGGCCGGACTGAAGCTTTCTTT. Its protein product is CASSRRGGRTEAFF.

CDR3 sequence: CASSDTRAPYEQYF. Here the CDR3 DNA reads TGTGCCAGCAGCGATACTAGGGCTCCCTACGAGCAGTACTTC. This rearrangement joins TRBV9 to TRBJ2-7; maybe TRBD2 (5 bases). This CDR3 contains 14 residues. Trimming stripped 3 bases from V and 2 bases from J, with 12 bases between. CDR1 and CDR2 from the germline V gene are SGDLS and YYNGEE.

This chain connects TRBV2 to TRBJ1-4, with D possibly being TRBD1 (5 bases). Trimming stripped 2 bases from V and 8 bases from J, with 12 bases between. Germline V gene sequence: CDR1 SNHLY, CDR2 FYNNEI. The length of the CDR3 is 14 residues. The CDR3 protein is CASSERQGNEKLFF. The CDR3 DNA reads TGTGCCAGCAGTGAACGGCAGGGTAACGAAAAACTGTTTTTT.

The chain couples TRBV30 to TRBJ2-1; TRBD2 matches 7 bases. CDR3 size: 14 residues. Germline CDR1 is GTSNPN and CDR2 is SVGIG (reference sequence). The V segment lost 7 bases and the J segment 1 base; nucleotides outside the gene matches: 7. CDR3 bases: TGTGCCTCAGCGGGGCGACAGTCCTACAATGAGCAGTTCTTC. It is translated as CASAGRQSYNEQFF.

The V gene is TRBV7-3, the J gene TRBJ2-1, with TRBD2 matching over 13 bases. CDR1 is SGHTA and CDR2 is FQGTGA in the germline V gene. This CDR3 region has 16 residues. J lost 5 bases, V lost 0 bases, and 1 base had no gene match. The CDR3 sequence: CASSLTTSGRDNEQFF. The CDR3 DNA reads TGTGCCAGCAGCTTAACCACTAGCGGGAGGGACAATGAGCAGTTCTTC.

J is TRBJ2-1 and V is TRBV28; 13 nucleotides match TRBD2. The CDR3 length is 18 residues. V lost 1 base to trimming and J lost 6 bases; unmatched junction nucleotides: 9. Germline values: CDR1 MDHEN, CDR2 SYDVKM. CDR3 DNA: TGTGCCAGCAGTTTATTTGGCGGTTGGACTAGCGGGAGCAATGAGCAGTTCTTC. This gives the protein CASSLFGGWTSGSNEQFF.

This chain links TRBV30 with TRBJ1-2, with D perhaps TRBD1 (5 bases). Germline CDR1 GTSNPN, CDR2 SVGIG (reference sequence). This CDR3 is 14 amino acids long. Trimming pared 4 bases from V and 5 bases from J, leaving 17 bases between. DNA of the CDR3: TGTGCCTGGACCACCGGGTACAGGAGTTATGGCTACACCTTC. Translating it yields CAWTTGYRSYGYTF.

V usage is TRBV28 and J usage is TRBJ2-1; perhaps TRBD2 as D (5 bases). The germline V gene encodes CDR1 MDHEN and CDR2 SYDVKM. This CDR3 is 16 amino acids long. V was trimmed by 1 base and J by 1 base, leaving 11 bases between them. CDR3 amino acids: CASSLFQRRSYNEQFF. The CDR3 coding sequence is TGTGCCAGCAGTTTATTCCAGCGGAGGTCCTACAATGAGCAGTTCTTC.

This clone showed up just a few times. V usage is TRBV28 and J usage is TRBJ1-2; 7 bases agree with TRBD1. J was trimmed by 7 bases and V by 5 bases; bases with no gene match: 10. There are 14 residues in the CDR3. In germline, CDR1 is MDHEN, CDR2 SYDVKM. The CDR3 spells CASSPGQDFGGYTF. In DNA form, the CDR3 reads TGTGCCAGCAGTCCCGGACAGGACTTTGGTGGCTACACCTTC.

This sequence joins TRBV19 and TRBJ2-2; 9 bases are shared with TRBD2. V was pared by 7 bases and J by 1 base, with 7 bases of the junction left unmatched. This CDR3 region has 16 residues. Germline assignment: CDR1 LNHDA and CDR2 SQIVND (reference sequence). CDR3 sequence (DNA): TGTGCCAGTACGTTCGTGACTAGCGGGAACACCGGGGAGCTGTTTTTT. Protein: CASTFVTSGNTGELFF.

V usage is TRBV2 and J usage is TRBJ2-5, with a possible D match to TRBD1 (6 bases). The CDR3 is 14 amino acids. Between the trimmed V and J ends, which lost 6 bases and 2 bases, there was a span of 13 bases. From germline, CDR1 is SNHLY and CDR2 FYNNEI. The CDR3 is CASSADRRQETQYF. In nucleotides, the CDR3 is TGTGCCAGCAGCGCCGACAGGCGTCAAGAGACCCAGTACTTC.

This sequence joins TRBV5-1 and TRBJ2-1; TRBD2 is a possible D gene (6 bases). The CDR3 contains 13 residues. V lost 5 bases and J lost 3, with 9 bases in between. Per the germline V gene, CDR1 is SGHRS and CDR2 is YFSETQ. The CDR3 loop reads CASRWDFYNEQFF. DNA for the CDR3: TGCGCCAGCAGATGGGACTTCTACAATGAGCAGTTCTTC.

This clone was detected once. The chain carries TRBV5-1 and TRBJ1-1, with a tentative D call TRBD1 (6 bases). Germline V CDR1 and CDR2: SGHRS, YFSETQ. This CDR3 comprises 12 residues. Trimming left V 1 base short and J 8 bases short, with 9 bases between. The chain's CDR3 is CASSLTQGEAFF. In DNA form, the CDR3 reads TGCGCCAGCAGCTTGACACAGGGAGAAGCTTTCTTT.

The chain joins TRBV30 to TRBJ1-2; D remains unclear. V lost 0 bases, J lost 8 bases, and 10 bases lay in between. From germline, CDR1 is GTSNPN and CDR2 SVGIG (reference sequence). CDR3 length: 12 residues. The CDR3 DNA reads as TGTGCCTGGAGTGTAGACCGGGTGGGCTACACCTTC. Protein: CAWSVDRVGYTF. Using reference TRBV30 and TRBJ1-2 for the parts outside the CDR3, the full variable domain is SQTIHQWPATLVQPVGSPLSLECTVEGTSNPNLYWYRQAAGRGLQLLFYSVGIGQISSEVPQNLSASRPQDRQFILSSKKLLLSDSGFYLCAWSVDRVGYTFGSGTRLTVV.

The chain couples TRBV5-1 to TRBJ2-5; no clear D gene. The CDR3 contains 12 residues. Per germline, CDR1 SGHRS and CDR2 YFSETQ. The V end was cut by 1 base, the J end by 4 bases, with 5 bases between. The DNA for the CDR3 is TGCGCCAGCAGCTTGCCGTCAGAGACCCAGTACTTC. Translated, it gives CASSLPSETQYF.

The rearrangement links TRBV12-3 or TRBV12-4 to TRBJ1-1; D not resolved. V was clipped by 6 bases and J by 3 bases, with 8 bases between them. The CDR3 has 12 residues. The CDR3 region has the DNA TGTGCCAGCAGACGGAGGGACACTGAAGCTTTCTTT. Protein sequence: CASRRRDTEAFF.